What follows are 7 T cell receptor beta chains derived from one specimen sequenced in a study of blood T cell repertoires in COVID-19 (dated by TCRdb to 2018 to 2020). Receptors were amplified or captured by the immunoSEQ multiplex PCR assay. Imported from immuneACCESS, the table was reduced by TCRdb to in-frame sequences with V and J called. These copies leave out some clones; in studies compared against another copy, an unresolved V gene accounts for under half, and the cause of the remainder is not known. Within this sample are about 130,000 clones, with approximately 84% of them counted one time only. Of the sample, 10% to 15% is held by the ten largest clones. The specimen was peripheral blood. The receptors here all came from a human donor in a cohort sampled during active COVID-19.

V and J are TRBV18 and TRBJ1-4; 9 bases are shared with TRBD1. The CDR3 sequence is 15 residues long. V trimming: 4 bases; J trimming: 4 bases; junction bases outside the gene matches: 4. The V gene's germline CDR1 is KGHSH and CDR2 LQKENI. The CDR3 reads CASSLQGAINEKLFF. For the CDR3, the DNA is TGTGCCAGCTCACTACAGGGGGCTATTAATGAAAAACTGTTTTTT.

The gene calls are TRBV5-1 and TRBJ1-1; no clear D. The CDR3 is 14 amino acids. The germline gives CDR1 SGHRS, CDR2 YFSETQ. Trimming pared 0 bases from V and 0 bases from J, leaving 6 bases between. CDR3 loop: CASSLDGLNTEAFF. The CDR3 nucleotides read TGCGCCAGCAGCTTGGATGGCTTGAACACTGAAGCTTTCTTT.

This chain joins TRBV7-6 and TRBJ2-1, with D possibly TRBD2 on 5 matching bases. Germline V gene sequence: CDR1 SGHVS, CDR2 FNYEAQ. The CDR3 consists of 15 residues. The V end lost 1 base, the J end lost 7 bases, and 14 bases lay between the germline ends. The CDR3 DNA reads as TGTGCCAGCAGCTTAGACTTCCGGGGAAGGAATGAGCAGTTCTTC. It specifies CASSLDFRGRNEQFF.

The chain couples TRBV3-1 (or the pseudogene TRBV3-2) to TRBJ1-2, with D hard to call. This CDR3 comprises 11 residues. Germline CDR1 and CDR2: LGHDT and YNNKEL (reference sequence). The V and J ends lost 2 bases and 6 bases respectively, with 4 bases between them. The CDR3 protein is CASSQTDGYTF. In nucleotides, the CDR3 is TGTGCCAGCAGCCAAACGGATGGCTACACCTTC.

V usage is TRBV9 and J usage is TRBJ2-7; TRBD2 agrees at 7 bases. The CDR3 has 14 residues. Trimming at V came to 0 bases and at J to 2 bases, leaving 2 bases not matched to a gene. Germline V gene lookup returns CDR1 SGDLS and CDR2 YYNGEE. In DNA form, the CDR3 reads TGTGCCAGCAGCGTAGCAGGGAGGGCCTACGAGCAGTACTTC. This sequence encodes CASSVAGRAYEQYF.

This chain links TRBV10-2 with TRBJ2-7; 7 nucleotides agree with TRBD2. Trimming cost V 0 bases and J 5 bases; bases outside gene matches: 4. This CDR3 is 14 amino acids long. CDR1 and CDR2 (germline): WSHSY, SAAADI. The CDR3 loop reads CASSESAGRDEQYF. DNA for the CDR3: TGCGCCAGCAGTGAGTCGGCGGGGAGGGACGAGCAGTACTTC.

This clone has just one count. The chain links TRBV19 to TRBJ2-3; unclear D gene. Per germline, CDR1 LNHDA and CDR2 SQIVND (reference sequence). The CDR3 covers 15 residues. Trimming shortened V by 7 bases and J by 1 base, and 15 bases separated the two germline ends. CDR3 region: CASTPTAVGTDTQYF. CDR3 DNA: TGTGCCAGTACCCCGACTGCAGTTGGCACAGATACGCAGTATTTT.